The TCR beta chain described here comes from a study of blood T cell repertoires in COVID-19. Data came from immunoSEQ multiplex PCR; TCRdb stores just in-frame clones and leaves some out. This sample has more than 300,000 clones, with roughly 87% found just once. V lost 4 bases and J lost 2; bases outside the gene matches: 3. The length of the CDR3 is 14 residues. The V gene's germline CDR1 is ENHRY and CDR2 SYGVKD. Participants came from some 23 US areas, aged about 18 to 89 years. The gene calls are TRBV10-3 and TRBJ1-2, with 8 bases lining up with TRBD1. The sequence derives from a woman aged 25 to 39 who had recovered from COVID-19. The specimen sequenced was PBMCs or T cells enriched from blood (not recorded which). The CDR3 here is CAISVDRGNYGYTF. DNA for the CDR3: TGTGCCATCAGTGTCGACAGGGGAAACTATGGCTACACCTTC.